This is a list of T cell receptor beta chains from one sample in a study of blood T cell repertoires in COVID-19. Libraries were prepared by immunoSEQ multiplex PCR; TCRdb keeps only in-frame clonotypes and omits some of them. The sample carries 100,000 to 120,000 clones, around 89% recorded once. The sample consisted of peripheral blood. These receptors were collected from a woman in her 50s with acute or convalescent COVID-19. Both conserved end residues are part of each CDR3. Fields, in order: CDR3 DNA, CDR3 protein, V gene, J gene, D gene, clone size. The D gene is left open where the match is weak. Clone size is stated in some rows and not others, as once, few, many or a class when expanded.

TGCGCCAGCAGCTTACTGCCAAGCGCCATCTCTGGAAACACCATATATTTT	CASSLLPSAISGNTIYF	TRBV5-1	TRBJ1-3	.	few
TGTGCCAGCAGTGAACAGGGGCTAGGGAATCAGCCCCAGCATTTT	CASSEQGLGNQPQHF	TRBV2	TRBJ1-5	.	.
TGTGCCAGCAGCAAGGTAGACTTAGAAGAAGCTTTCTTT	CASSKVDLEEAFF	TRBV5-6	TRBJ1-1	.	.
TGTGCCAGCACCTTTTACAGGGGATCTTCCCACTATGGCTACACCTTC	CASTFYRGSSHYGYTF	TRBV7-9	TRBJ1-2	TRBD1	once
TGTGCCACCAGGACAGGGGGGAAGAATGAGCAGTTCTTC	CATRTGGKNEQFF	TRBV24-1	TRBJ2-1	TRBD1	.
TGTGCCAGCTCACCCGAGTCGGGACAGATTGTGACACCCCTCCACTTT	CASSPESGQIVTPLHF	TRBV18	TRBJ1-6	TRBD1	.
TGTGCCAGTAGCGAGATGGGACAGCCATATCTCTTC	CASSEMGQPYLF	TRBV19	TRBJ1-2	TRBD1	.
TGTGCCAGCAGGCCCCCGGGGGGTGGCTACACCTTC	CASRPPGGGYTF	TRBV6-5	TRBJ1-2	.	.
TGTGCCAGCAGCTTAGGGACTAGCGGTGAAGAGACCCAGTACTTC	CASSLGTSGEETQYF	TRBV7-3	TRBJ2-5	TRBD2	.
TGTGCCAGCAGCTCACCCTCCGGTCCCGGCACAGATACGCAGTATTTT	CASSSPSGPGTDTQYF	TRBV11-2	TRBJ2-3	.	.
TGTGCCAGCAGCTTCCACTCCCTACGGGAGTACACCGGGGAGCTGTTTTTT	CASSFHSLREYTGELFF	TRBV6-2/TRBV6-3	TRBJ2-2	.	.
TGTGCCAGCGGACAGGGGAGGGATCAGCCCCAGCATTTT	CASGQGRDQPQHF	TRBV12-3/TRBV12-4	TRBJ1-5	TRBD1	once
TGTGCCAGCAGTTACTCGCGGGGGACTGAGCAGTTCTTC	CASSYSRGTEQFF	TRBV6-5	TRBJ2-1	TRBD2	.
TGTGCCAGCAGCCTACTGGACAGGGGGCGATCGGCTGGAAACACCATATATTTT	CASSLLDRGRSAGNTIYF	TRBV14	TRBJ1-3	TRBD1	few
TGTGCCAGCAGACAACAGGGGACTTCAAACAATGAGCAGTTCTTC	CASRQQGTSNNEQFF	TRBV25-1	TRBJ2-1	.	.
TGTGCCAGCAGCTTGTCGGGACTGAGCACAGATACGCAGTATTTT	CASSLSGLSTDTQYF	TRBV5-5	TRBJ2-3	.	.
TGCGCCAGCAGCCAAGTCGCAGGGGGCTACGAGCAGTACTTC	CASSQVAGGYEQYF	TRBV4-1	TRBJ2-7	TRBD1	.
TGCGCCAGCAGCCAAGTGATAGACTACCATAATGAGCAGTTCTTC	CASSQVIDYHNEQFF	TRBV4-1	TRBJ2-1	.	.
TGTGCCAGCAGCCTGATGACACTTTCATCTGGAAACACCATATATTTT	CASSLMTLSSGNTIYF	TRBV7-9	TRBJ1-3	.	.
TGTGCCAGCAGTTTTTTATCCGAGCAGTACTTC	CASSFLSEQYF	TRBV28	TRBJ2-7	.	.
TGTGCTAGTGGACGGGATCGGACCGGGGAGCTGTTTTTT	CASGRDRTGELFF	TRBV12-5	TRBJ2-2	.	.
TGTGCCAGCAGCTCCCCCCGGGGTGGCGGCTACACCTTC	CASSSPRGGGYTF	TRBV9	TRBJ1-2	.	.
TGTGCCAGCAAACCCTCGGACTTTACCGGGGAGCTGTTTTTT	CASKPSDFTGELFF	TRBV6-5	TRBJ2-2	.	.
TGCGCCAGCAGTGAAGGACAGGGGGGCCCCCTCCACTTT	CASSEGQGGPLHF	TRBV10-2	TRBJ1-6	TRBD1	.
TGTGCCACCAGCACGGGGACAGGGAGGAATTTGGGACAAGAGACCCAGTACTTC	CATSTGTGRNLGQETQYF	TRBV15	TRBJ2-5	TRBD1	.
TGCAGTGCTAGTATAGCGGACAATGAGCAGTTCTTC	CSASIADNEQFF	TRBV20-1	TRBJ2-1	.	.
TGTGCCTGGGAGCCCCGGGGTACTGAAGCTTTCTTT	CAWEPRGTEAFF	TRBV30	TRBJ1-1	.	.